The 14 T cell receptor beta chains given below trace back to one sample, sequenced in a study of cytomegalovirus exposure and HLA in healthy donors. The primer mix had 60 Vbeta and 13 Jbeta primers. TCRdb's copy holds only in-frame clones and misses some; the assay was immunoSEQ multiplex PCR. The top ten clones hold about 1.3% of a sample with 150,000 to 200,000 clones, 80% of them seen once. Sequencing used PBMCs. The source of these receptors is a woman aged 50 to 60 in good health and CMV-seronegative.

The J gene is TRBJ1-1, the V gene TRBV6-1; a possible D gene is TRBD1 (5 bases). Germline loops: CDR1 MNHNS, CDR2 SASEGT. The ends were cut back, 6 bases at V and 1 base at J, with 12 bases in the middle. The CDR3 covers 14 residues. Written as DNA, the CDR3 is TGTGCCAGCAGGACAAGGGGAGGGAACACTGAAGCTTTCTTT. Its protein is CASRTRGGNTEAFF.

In its sample, this clone was seen a few times. The chain has TRBV28 and TRBJ1-1, with D unclear. Looked up from germline, CDR1 is MDHEN and CDR2 is SYDVKM. This CDR3 comprises 14 residues. Trimming shortened V by 7 bases and J by 0 bases, and 12 bases separated the two germline ends. CDR3 DNA sequence: TGTGCCAGCACGCCCGGCGGGATGAACACTGAAGCTTTCTTT. Translation: CASTPGGMNTEAFF.

Remarks on this clone: A junction boundary mismatches the germline segment, possibly from a read error. In DNA form, the CDR3 reads TGTGCTAGCAGCCTAGGACTAGCGGAAGAGACCCAGTACTTC. Its translation is CASSLGLAEETQYF. The chain employs TRBV7-7 and TRBJ2-5; TRBD2 aligns across 10 bases. From germline, CDR1 is SSHAT and CDR2 FNYEAQ (reference sequence). This CDR3 contains 14 residues.

This chain uses TRBV6-5 with TRBJ2-5; a weak D match, TRBD2 (6 bases). V was clipped by 3 bases and J by 11 bases, with 16 bases between them. Germline V gene sequence: CDR1 MNHEY, CDR2 SVGAGI. The CDR3 has 13 amino acids. This CDR3 is CASSYVESGEQYF. CDR3 in DNA: TGTGCCAGCAGTTATGTGGAGTCGGGGGAGCAGTACTTC.

There are a few counts of this clone. The chain carries TRBV20-1 and TRBJ2-5, with D uncertain. Germline-derived CDR1 and CDR2 are DFQATT and SNEGSKA (reference sequence). This CDR3 is built from 10 residues. Trimming shortened V by 3 bases and J by 5 bases, and 4 bases separated the two germline ends. The CDR3 DNA sequence: TGCAGTGCTAGGCGGGAGACCCAGTACTTC. Protein product: CSARRETQYF.

This rearrangement joins TRBV5-1 to TRBJ1-3; no firm D call. The CDR3 is 16 amino acids. V lost 1 base and J 2 bases, leaving 13 bases between the germline ends. Germline V lookup: CDR1 SGHRS, CDR2 YFSETQ. The CDR3 here is CASSLRGIGPGNTIYF. The DNA of the CDR3 is TGCGCCAGCAGCTTGCGGGGAATTGGCCCTGGAAACACCATATATTTT.

This clone was recorded only once. The chain couples TRBV5-8 to TRBJ2-5, with 10 nucleotides matching TRBD1. Germline V CDR1 and CDR2: SGHTS, YDEGEE. V lost 4 bases and J lost 2; bases outside the gene matches: 5. The CDR3 is 15 residues long. The CDR3 sequence is CASSRGQGIQETQYF. The CDR3 bases are TGTGCCAGCAGCCGGGGACAGGGGATACAAGAGACCCAGTACTTC. Supplemented by reference TRBV5-8 and TRBJ2-5, the full variable domain reads EAGVTQSPTHLIKTRGQQATLRCSPISGHTSVYWYQQALGLGLQFLLWYDEGEERNRGNFPPRFSGRQFPNYSSELNVNALELEDSALYLCASSRGQGIQETQYFGPGTRLLVL.

The rearrangement joins TRBV10-3 to TRBJ1-1; 10 bases are shared with TRBD1. With V trimmed by 0 bases and J by 4 bases, 11 bases remained unmatched. The CDR3 spans 18 residues. Germline CDR1 is ENHRY and CDR2 is SYGVKD. The CDR3 coding sequence is TGTGCCATCAGTGAGTCCTACCCCCCGGGACAGGGGTTCACTGAAGCTTTCTTT. It translates to CAISESYPPGQGFTEAFF.

This chain connects TRBV7-3 to TRBJ2-2; TRBD1 agrees at 7 bases. The CDR3 is made up of 17 amino acids. Germline loops: CDR1 SGHTA, CDR2 FQGTGA. The V and J ends lost 4 bases and 6 bases, in that order; junction bases with no gene match: 14. CDR3 sequence (DNA): TGTGCCAGCAGCTCACTCCGGGACAGTCTGCTTCCCGGGGAGCTGTTTTTT. It codes for CASSSLRDSLLPGELFF.

The rearrangement links TRBV5-1 to TRBJ2-2; maybe TRBD1 (5 bases). This CDR3 contains 16 residues. The V end lost 6 bases, the J end lost 0 bases, and 15 bases lay between the germline ends. Germline V gene sequence: CDR1 SGHRS, CDR2 YFSETQ. The CDR3 nucleotides read TGCGCCAGCACCACCGAAAGGGGATCGAACACCGGGGAGCTGTTTTTT. Its protein is CASTTERGSNTGELFF.

This chain joins TRBV10-3 and TRBJ1-2; 7 nucleotides line up with TRBD1. Losses at the gene ends were 6 bases for V and 5 bases for J; bases not matched to a gene: 9. Germline CDR1 and CDR2: ENHRY and SYGVKD. This CDR3 is built from 14 residues. CDR3 region: CAIRLQGSEYGYTF. In nucleotides, the CDR3 is TGTGCCATCAGACTACAGGGGTCGGAATATGGCTACACCTTC.

The chain employs TRBV19 and TRBJ2-7; D gene unclear. The CDR3 contains 13 residues. V dropped 5 bases and J dropped 0 bases, with 8 bases sitting between them. Germline loops: CDR1 LNHDA, CDR2 SQIVND (reference sequence). CDR3 DNA: TGTGCCAGTAGTCTCCGAGTCTCCTACGAGCAGTACTTC. This encodes CASSLRVSYEQYF.

Written as DNA, the CDR3 is TGTGCCAGCAGCCAAATCTGGGGCAGGCACTACGAGCAGTACTTC. Translated: CASSQIWGRHYEQYF. The rearrangement uses TRBV14 and TRBJ2-7; perhaps TRBD1 as D (5 bases). V was shortened by 2 bases and J by 3 bases, with 14 bases between the two germline ends. The germline V gene has CDR1 SGHDN and CDR2 FVKESK. The CDR3 loop spans 15 amino acids.

In nucleotides, the CDR3 is TGTGCCAGCAGCTTAGGGGGACTAGCGGGAGTATATACGCAGTATTTT. It yields the protein CASSLGGLAGVYTQYF. V usage is TRBV7-8 and J usage is TRBJ2-3; 14 nucleotides agree with TRBD2. Unmatched junction bases numbered 4, after V lost 1 base and J lost 7 bases. Germline loops: CDR1 SGHVS, CDR2 FQNEAQ. The CDR3 runs 16 residues.